Below, 32 T cell receptor beta chains from the same sample are listed, as sequenced in a study of blood T cell repertoires in COVID-19. The data were produced by immunoSEQ multiplex PCR, yet TCRdb's version contains in-frame clones alone and is incomplete. The table shows some 260,000 clones, with over 70% occurring only once. Sequenced input: peripheral blood. The receptor source for this set is a woman of 80 years or more with acute or convalescent COVID-19.

This rearrangement joins TRBV7-8 to TRBJ1-1; 7 positions agree with TRBD1. J was trimmed by 5 bases and V by 4 bases; bases with no gene match: 7. The germline CDR1 and CDR2 sequences are SGHVS and FQNEAQ. CDR3 size: 14 residues. CDR3 DNA: TGTGCCAGCAGCTCGCAGGGGGTTCTGACTGAAGCTTTCTTT. It translates to CASSSQGVLTEAFF. Full variable domain (outside the CDR3, taken from reference TRBV7-8 and TRBJ1-1): GAGVSQSPRYKVAKRGQDVALRCDPISGHVSLFWYQQALGQGPEFLTYFQNEAQLDKSGLPSDRFFAERPEGSVSTLKIQRTQQEDSAVYLCASSSQGVLTEAFFGQGTRLTVV.

The J gene is TRBJ1-2, the V gene TRBV6-1; a weak D match, TRBD1 (6 bases). Germline CDR1 reads MNHNS; CDR2 reads SASEGT. The CDR3 is made up of 14 amino acids. Trimming took off 3 bases at V and 8 bases at J, with 16 bases between the two ends. The CDR3 region is CASSDGRGTRGYTF. CDR3 nucleotides: TGTGCCAGCAGTGACGGAAGGGGGACCAGAGGCTACACCTTC.

The rearrangement uses TRBV4-1 and TRBJ2-3; 7 bases are a match to TRBD1. Germline assignment: CDR1 MGHRA and CDR2 YSYEKL. CDR3 size: 19 residues. V gave up 3 bases and J gave up 2 bases; unmatched junction bases: 17. The CDR3 DNA reads as TGCGCCAGCAGCCAGACAAGACCAGGGGGTCCTAAGAACACAGATACGCAGTATTTT. Its translation is CASSQTRPGGPKNTDTQYF.

The chain carries TRBV21-1 and TRBJ2-3; the table's D call, TRBD1, was not checked against the DNA. TRBV21-1 is recorded as a pseudogene. This CDR3 is 16 amino acids long. DNA of the CDR3: TGTGCCAGCAGCAAGGGACAGGGGGACGGCACAGATACGCAGTATTTT. Its translation: CASSKGQGDGTDTQYF.

This sequence joins TRBV6-5 and TRBJ1-3, with D possibly TRBD1 on 6 matching bases. V shed 3 bases and J shed 0 bases, with 9 bases lying between them. The CDR3 has 15 amino acids. CDR1 is MNHEY and CDR2 is SVGAGI in the germline V gene. The CDR3 DNA reads as TGTGCCAGCAGTTATAGAGGGGGCTCTGGAAACACCATATATTTT. Its translation is CASSYRGGSGNTIYF.

This clone was counted between two and nine times. The rearrangement links TRBV27 to TRBJ1-5; 7 bases line up with TRBD1. CDR3 length: 14 amino acids. Per the germline V gene, CDR1 is MNHEY and CDR2 is SMNVEV (reference sequence). V gave up 2 bases and J gave up 7 bases; unmatched junction bases: 5. Written as DNA, the CDR3 is TGTGCCAGCAGTTTAAGGGGGCGAGGACAGCCCCAGCATTTT. Encoded protein: CASSLRGRGQPQHF.

The V and J genes are TRBV6-5 and TRBJ2-7, with TRBD1 identical over 12 bases. The CDR3 length is 14 residues. Germline CDR1 is MNHEY and CDR2 is SVGAGI. J lost 4 bases, V lost 6 bases, and 4 bases had no gene match. As DNA, the CDR3 is TGTGCCAGCAGAGGGACAGGGGGCGGGTACGAGCAGTACTTC. Its protein product is CASRGTGGGYEQYF.

This clone was observed a few times. The chain carries TRBV5-1 and TRBJ2-3; D gene uncertain. CDR1 and CDR2 (germline): SGHRS, YFSETQ. The CDR3 spans 12 residues. V was shortened by 9 bases and J by 5 bases, with 13 bases between the two germline ends. In DNA, the CDR3 is TGCGCCACCCTCGGTCCTGGAGATACGCAGTATTTT. This encodes CATLGPGDTQYF.

V is TRBV9 and J is TRBJ1-1; no firm D call. The V gene lost 0 bases and the J gene lost 1 base, with 7 bases spanning the gap. CDR3 length: 14 residues. From germline, CDR1 is SGDLS and CDR2 YYNGEE. Written as DNA, the CDR3 is TGTGCCAGCAGCGTAGATATCGGGAACACTGAAGCTTTCTTT. Its protein is CASSVDIGNTEAFF.

The chain combines TRBV5-1 with TRBJ2-1; 9 bases align to TRBD2. The CDR3 sequence is 19 residues long. The J segment lost 4 bases and the V segment lost 5 bases, leaving 19 bases of the junction unmatched. Germline V gives CDR1 SGHRS, CDR2 YFSETQ. The CDR3 sequence: CASRREGARGLAIYNEQFF. As DNA, the CDR3 is TGCGCCAGCAGGAGAGAGGGGGCGAGAGGACTAGCGATTTACAATGAGCAGTTCTTC.

This rearrangement joins TRBV30 to TRBJ1-4; D possibly corresponds to TRBD1 (6 bases). CDR3 length: 16 residues. V gave up 3 bases and J gave up 3 bases, with 17 bases separating them. Germline V gene lookup returns CDR1 GTSNPN and CDR2 SVGIG (reference sequence). The CDR3 bases are TGTGCCTGGAGGCCACTCGGGGGGCCAGCTAATGAAAAACTGTTTTTT. Residues: CAWRPLGGPANEKLFF.

The V call is TRBV18, the J call TRBJ2-2; 11 bases line up with TRBD2. The CDR3 consists of 16 residues. Germline V gives CDR1 KGHSH, CDR2 LQKENI. V trimming: 3 bases; J trimming: 7 bases; junction bases outside the gene matches: 7. The CDR3 is CASSPQLAGDFGELFF. CDR3 in DNA: TGTGCCAGCTCACCCCAACTAGCGGGAGATTTCGGGGAGCTGTTTTTT. Based on the CDR3 plus reference TRBV18 and TRBJ2-2, the full variable domain is NAGVMQNPRHLVRRRGQEARLRCSPMKGHSHVYWYRQLPEEGLKFMVYLQKENIIDESGMPKERFSAEFPKEGPSILRIQQVVRGDSAAYFCASSPQLAGDFGELFFGEGSRLTVL.

This clone was observed a few times. The V and J genes are TRBV28 and TRBJ1-2; 12 positions agree with TRBD1. The CDR3 totals 16 residues. V was clipped by 6 bases and J by 2 bases; unmatched bases: 7. Germline V gene data show CDR1 as MDHEN and CDR2 as SYDVKM. CDR3 sequence reads: CASSPAGTGGNYGYTF. The CDR3 DNA is TGTGCCAGCAGCCCTGCCGGGACAGGGGGCAACTATGGCTACACCTTC.

V and J are TRBV5-1 and TRBJ1-4, with 9 bases lining up with TRBD1. The CDR3 loop spans 16 amino acids. Germline V gene lookup returns CDR1 SGHRS and CDR2 YFSETQ. The ends lost 0 bases at V and 3 bases at J; junction bases unmatched: 3. CDR3 DNA: TGCGCCAGCAGCTTGGACTACAGGGGGCCTAATGAAAAACTGTTTTTT. It codes for CASSLDYRGPNEKLFF.

The chain links TRBV2 to TRBJ2-1, with D possibly matching TRBD2 (5 bases). This CDR3 has 14 amino acids. V lost 6 bases, J lost 9 bases, and 18 bases lay in between. Germline loops: CDR1 SNHLY, CDR2 FYNNEI. CDR3 protein: CASSPFRGRGEQFF. CDR3 bases: TGTGCCAGCAGCCCGTTCCGGGGTCGGGGTGAGCAGTTCTTC. Combining the CDR3 with reference TRBV2 and TRBJ2-1 gives the whole variable domain EPEVTQTPSHQVTQMGQEVILRCVPISNHLYFYWYRQILGQKVEFLVSFYNNEISEKSEIFDDQFSVERPDGSNFTLKIRSTKLEDSAMYFCASSPFRGRGEQFFGPGTRLTVL.

This rearrangement joins TRBV5-1 to TRBJ2-1; a possible D gene is TRBD1 (7 bases). CDR3 length: 14 residues. The V end lost 5 bases, the J end lost 5 bases, and 14 bases lay between the germline ends. Germline V gene lookup returns CDR1 SGHRS and CDR2 YFSETQ. The DNA of the CDR3 is TGCGCCAGCAGAAGGACAGGCGGGAACAATGAGCAGTTCTTC. Residues: CASRRTGGNNEQFF.

The chain joins TRBV4-1 to TRBJ2-7, with 10 bases matching TRBD2. V shed 0 bases and J 2 bases; nucleotides not matched to a gene: 10. The CDR3 consists of 18 residues. The germline V gene has CDR1 MGHRA and CDR2 YSYEKL. CDR3 sequence (DNA): TGCGCCAGCAGCCAAGATCCTAGCGGGAGTTCTCTACCCTACGAGCAGTACTTC. This sequence encodes CASSQDPSGSSLPYEQYF.

The rearrangement joins TRBV5-4 to TRBJ1-6, with 9 bases fitting TRBD1. Germline CDR1 reads SGHNT; CDR2 reads YYREEE (reference sequence). Trimming removed 4 bases from V and 6 bases from J; junction bases left unmatched: 5. The CDR3 is made up of 15 amino acids. CDR3: CASSPGTGSNSPLHF. The CDR3 coding sequence is TGTGCCAGCAGCCCGGGGACAGGGAGTAATTCACCCCTCCACTTT. Complete variable domain (other parts from reference TRBV5-4 and TRBJ1-6): ETGVTQSPTHLIKTRGQQVTLRCSSQSGHNTVSWYQQALGQGPQFIFQYYREEENGRGNFPPRFSGLQFPNYSSELNVNALELDDSALYLCASSPGTGSNSPLHFGNGTRLTVT.

This clone came up once. The chain couples TRBV19 to TRBJ1-2; no definite D call. The CDR3 contains 11 residues. V lost 6 bases, J lost 4 bases, and 6 bases lay in between. The germline V gene encodes CDR1 LNHDA and CDR2 SQIVND (reference sequence). The CDR3 here is CASRGTYGYTF. The CDR3 nucleotides are TGTGCCAGTAGGGGCACCTATGGCTACACCTTC. Variable domain in full (rest from reference TRBV19 and TRBJ1-2): DGGITQSPKYLFRKEGQNVTLSCEQNLNHDAMYWYRQDPGQGLRLIYYSQIVNDFQKGDIAEGYSVSREKKESFPLTVTSAQKNPTAFYLCASRGTYGYTFGSGTRLTVV.

This clone was seen more than once but under ten times. DNA for the CDR3: TGTGCCAGCAGCTCCGACAGGGGATCCTACGAGCAGTACTTC. This codes for CASSSDRGSYEQYF. J is TRBJ2-7 and V is TRBV7-2, with TRBD1 identical over 8 bases. From germline, CDR1 is SGHTA and CDR2 FQGNSA. The CDR3 loop spans 14 amino acids. J was trimmed by 1 base and V by 4 bases; bases with no gene match: 3.

The sample holds a few counts of this clone. This rearrangement joins TRBV6-5 to TRBJ1-6, with a possible D match to TRBD1 (5 bases). CDR3 length equals 14 residues. V gave up 6 bases and J gave up 5 bases, with 11 bases separating them. Germline assignment: CDR1 MNHEY and CDR2 SVGAGI. The CDR3 region is CASRQTDNNSPLHF. The CDR3 DNA follows: TGTGCCAGCAGACAGACAGACAATAATTCACCCCTCCACTTT.

V usage is TRBV28 and J usage is TRBJ2-7; D remains unclear. V dropped 7 bases and J dropped 2 bases, with 12 bases sitting between them. Per the germline V gene, CDR1 is MDHEN and CDR2 is SYDVKM. This CDR3 region has 13 residues. The chain's CDR3 is CASNRVLAYEQYF. In nucleotides, the CDR3 is TGTGCCAGCAACCGGGTTCTTGCCTACGAGCAGTACTTC.

This clone was found a few times. V and J are TRBV10-3 and TRBJ1-5; 7 nucleotides align to TRBD1. V lost 11 bases and J lost 8; bases outside the gene matches: 9. The germline V gene encodes CDR1 ENHRY and CDR2 SYGVKD. The CDR3 runs to 12 residues. The DNA for the CDR3 is TGTGCCTCCAACCAAGGGACAGAGCCCCAGCATTTT. As protein: CASNQGTEPQHF.

CDR3 coding DNA: TGCACCAGCAGCCAATCCTGCTCCTACAATGAGCAGTTCTTC. Its translation is CTSSQSCSYNEQFF. The V and J genes are TRBV1 and TRBJ2-1; the tabulated D call, TRBD2, remains unverified against the DNA. TRBV1 is designated a pseudogene. CDR3 length equals 14 residues.

This clone was recorded at least ten times. This rearrangement joins TRBV5-1 to TRBJ2-1; possibly TRBD1 for D (6 bases). This CDR3 is 14 amino acids long. Between the trimmed V and J ends, which lost 3 bases and 4 bases, there was a span of 11 bases. CDR1 and CDR2 (germline): SGHRS, YFSETQ. The CDR3 coding sequence is TGCGCCAGCAGCTCCGGGACACAATACAATGAGCAGTTCTTC. Protein product: CASSSGTQYNEQFF.

This chain joins TRBV10-2 and TRBJ2-2, with a weak D call TRBD1 (6 bases). The CDR3 is 14 amino acids. Germline CDR1 reads WSHSY; CDR2 reads SAAADI. V dropped 5 bases and J dropped 1 base, with 8 bases sitting between them. The DNA of the CDR3 is TGCGCCAGCAGTTCGGGACAGAACACCGGGGAGCTGTTTTTT. This gives the protein CASSSGQNTGELFF.

V usage is TRBV27 and J usage is TRBJ1-2, with a possible D match to TRBD1 (5 bases). This CDR3 has 12 residues. Germline-derived CDR1 and CDR2 are MNHEY and SMNVEV (reference sequence). Trimming removed 4 bases at V and 4 bases at J, with 7 bases between. The CDR3 nucleotides are TGTGCCAGCAGTTATAGGGGCTATGGCTACACCTTC. Protein: CASSYRGYGYTF.

This clone was recorded only once. The CDR3 here is CASSRTGTAGETQYF. The CDR3, as DNA: TGTGCCAGCAGTAGAACCGGGACAGCGGGAGAGACCCAGTACTTC. This chain uses TRBV6-5 with TRBJ2-5, with D possibly being TRBD1 (7 bases). This CDR3 has 15 amino acids. Germline V gene data show CDR1 as MNHEY and CDR2 as SVGAGI. The ends were cut back, 5 bases at V and 4 bases at J, with 17 bases in the middle.

This chain joins TRBV18 and TRBJ2-7; TRBD1 agrees at 8 bases. Germline lookup yields CDR1 KGHSH and CDR2 LQKENI. The CDR3 length is 15 residues. V shed 3 bases, J shed 4 bases, and the junction held 8 bases outside the gene matches. The chain's CDR3 is CASSPRQGSDYEQYF. CDR3 in DNA: TGTGCCAGCTCACCGAGACAGGGGTCGGATTACGAGCAGTACTTC.

The chain uses TRBV6-2 or TRBV6-3 and TRBJ1-5; unclear D gene. Trimming took off 0 bases at V and 5 bases at J, with 11 bases between the two ends. Per the germline V gene, CDR1 is MNHEY and CDR2 is SVGEGT. The CDR3 is made up of 15 amino acids. The CDR3 loop is CASSYSTGGDQPQHF. The CDR3 nucleotides read TGTGCCAGCAGTTACTCGACGGGTGGCGATCAGCCCCAGCATTTT.

The chain uses TRBV2 and TRBJ1-1; D unclear. Germline CDR1 reads SNHLY; CDR2 reads FYNNEI. Between the trimmed V and J ends, which lost 7 bases and 5 bases, there was a span of 17 bases. This CDR3 is built from 14 residues. The CDR3 bases are TGTGCCAGCATCCCAGCGGGGATTTTAACTGAAGCTTTCTTT. Translated, it gives CASIPAGILTEAFF.

This clone was detected once. V is TRBV9 and J is TRBJ1-2; 7 nucleotides match TRBD1. The CDR3 has 14 residues. The V gene end was trimmed by 3 bases and the J gene end by 4 bases; junction bases not matched to a gene: 6. Germline V gives CDR1 SGDLS, CDR2 YYNGEE. The CDR3, as DNA: TGTGCCAGCAGCGGGGGACAGTTGGCCTATGGCTACACCTTC. Translating gives CASSGGQLAYGYTF.